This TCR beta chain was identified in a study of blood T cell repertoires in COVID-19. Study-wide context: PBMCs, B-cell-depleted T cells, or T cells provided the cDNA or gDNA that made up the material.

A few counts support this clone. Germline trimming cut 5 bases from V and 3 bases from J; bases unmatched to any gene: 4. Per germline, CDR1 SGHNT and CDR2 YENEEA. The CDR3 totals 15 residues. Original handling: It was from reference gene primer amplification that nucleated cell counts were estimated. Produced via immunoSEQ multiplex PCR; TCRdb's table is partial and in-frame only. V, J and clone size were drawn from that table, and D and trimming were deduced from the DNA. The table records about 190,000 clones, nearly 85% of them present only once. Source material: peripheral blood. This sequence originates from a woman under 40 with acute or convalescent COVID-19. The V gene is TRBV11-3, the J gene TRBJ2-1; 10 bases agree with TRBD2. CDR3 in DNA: TGTGCCAGCAGCGCCGGGACTAGCGACTACAATGAGCAGTTCTTC. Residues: CASSAGTSDYNEQFF.